Described below is a single T cell receptor (beta chain) sequence and its context. Its antigen is unknown. The sample comes from a study of cytomegalovirus exposure and HLA in healthy donors. V lost 3 bases and J lost 4, with 6 bases in between. The germline V gene has CDR1 PRHDT and CDR2 FYEKMQ (reference sequence). CDR3 length: 12 residues. Amplification used 60 Vbeta primers and 13 Jbeta primers. TCRdb's copy holds only in-frame clones and misses some; the assay was immunoSEQ multiplex PCR. The sample contains 150,000 to 200,000 clones, 60% to 85% of which appear only once. Findings of the study overall: Serostatus for CMV was the only available immune exposure information. Later genetic work tied a missense DCLRE1C variant to beta-chain V and J trimming. TCR beta sequences numbering over 15,000 were associated with HLA alleles at 0.05 false discovery rate in a later analysis.

The chain uses TRBV13 and TRBJ1-1; D ambiguous. This receptor was identified in a woman aged 40 to 49 in good health and CMV-seronegative. The source material was PBMCs. The CDR3 region has the DNA TGTGCCAGCAGCTTTAGGAGCACTGAAGCTTTCTTT. Its translation is CASSFRSTEAFF.